The clone carrying this T cell receptor (beta chain) was counted a few times. These data belong to a study of patients and donors after allogeneic stem cell transplantation. The CDR3 runs 13 residues. The V gene lost 7 bases and the J gene lost 5 bases, with 9 bases spanning the gap. In TCRdb, the RT-PCR reads were re-called with MiXCR into one record per CDR3 protein. The repertoire holds about 200,000 distinct CDR3 sequences, with less than 45% as singletons. Sequencing was carried out using blood, either unsorted or a sorted T cell fraction (not recorded which). The chain carries TRBV12-3 or TRBV12-4 and TRBJ1-6; D unclear. The clonotype originates from a human donor who was either an allogeneic HSCT recipient or a stem cell or donor lymphocyte infusion donor (not recorded which). It is not recorded whose cells these are; they may come from a transplant donor. Written as DNA, the CDR3 is TGTGCCAGCACCACAAGAAATAATTCACCCCTCCACTTT. This sequence encodes CASTTRNNSPLHF.